The clone carrying this TCR beta chain appeared once. The data belong to a study of blood T cell repertoires in COVID-19. Using immunoSEQ multiplex PCR, the repertoire was profiled, and TCRdb retains in-frame clones only, with some absent. This sample yields 300,000 or so clones, of which about 90% are seen a single time; approximately 4% belongs to the top ten. The CDR3 has 12 amino acids. Trimming removed 1 base from V and 7 bases from J, with 7 bases in between. Germline-derived CDR1 and CDR2 are LGHNA and YNFKEQ. Sample: peripheral blood. The source is a woman aged 40 to 49 with acute or convalescent COVID-19. This chain uses TRBV4-2 with TRBJ1-2; D remains unclear. The CDR3 region has the DNA TGTGCCAGCAGCCAAGGACGAGGTGGCTACACCTTC. It codes for CASSQGRGGYTF.